Following are 6 T cell receptor beta chains from one sample sequenced in a study of blood T cell repertoires in COVID-19. Assay used: immunoSEQ multiplex PCR; TCRdb lists only in-frame clones, some missing. Here the sample spans 300,000 or so clones, about 82% being singletons. Sequences were obtained from peripheral blood. The source is a woman in her fifties or sixties with acute or convalescent COVID-19.

V gene TRBV5-5 combines with J gene TRBJ2-7; 14 bases agree with TRBD2. Germline trimming cut 0 bases from V and 0 bases from J; bases unmatched to any gene: 2. Germline CDR1 and CDR2: SGHKS and YYEKEE (reference sequence). The CDR3 covers 17 residues. The CDR3 coding sequence is TGTGCCAGCAGCTTGGCCGGGACTAGCGGGAGCTCCTACGAGCAGTACTTC. Amino acid sequence: CASSLAGTSGSSYEQYF.

This chain links TRBV7-2 with TRBJ2-1; 14 bases fit TRBD2. The CDR3 sequence is 16 residues long. The germline V gene encodes CDR1 SGHTA and CDR2 FQGNSA. V dropped 3 bases and J dropped 8; count of bases not matched to a gene: 6. The CDR3 here is CASSLLGLAGDDEQFF. The CDR3 region has the DNA TGTGCCAGCAGCTTGCTGGGACTAGCGGGAGACGATGAGCAGTTCTTC. The whole variable domain, remainder taken from reference TRBV7-2 and TRBJ2-1, is GAGVSQSPSNKVTEKGKDVELRCDPISGHTALYWYRQSLGQGLEFLIYFQGNSAPDKSGLPSDRFSAERTGGSVSTLTIQRTQQEDSAVYLCASSLLGLAGDDEQFFGPGTRLTVL.

The chain links TRBV27 to TRBJ1-2; D not certain. CDR1 is MNHEY, CDR2 SMNVEV, per germline (reference sequence). The CDR3 totals 14 residues. The ends were cut back, 1 base at V and 0 bases at J, with 6 bases in the middle. The CDR3 region is CASSLFPANYGYTF. DNA for the CDR3: TGTGCCAGCAGTTTATTTCCAGCTAACTATGGCTACACCTTC.

This clone was observed a single time. The V gene is TRBV10-2, the J gene TRBJ2-1, with 7 positions matching TRBD2. Germline V lookup: CDR1 WSHSY, CDR2 SAAADI. The CDR3 loop spans 15 amino acids. After removal of 10 bases from V and 7 bases from J, the junction contained 16 bases not matched to a gene. The DNA of the CDR3 is TGCGCCATCCGGGGGGAATGGGGGTCTGGAAATGAGCAGTTCTTC. Translating gives CAIRGEWGSGNEQFF.

The chain has TRBV7-3 and TRBJ2-7; the match to TRBD2 covers 10 bases. Germline V CDR1 and CDR2: SGHTA, FQGTGA. CDR3 length: 14 amino acids. Unmatched junction bases numbered 7, after V lost 5 bases and J lost 6 bases. CDR3 bases: TGTGCCAGCAGCACACTAGCGGGGAGAGGCGAGCAGTACTTC. Translation: CASSTLAGRGEQYF.

The table lists this clone with a count of one. The rearrangement joins TRBV15 to TRBJ2-3; no clear D. CDR3 length: 12 amino acids. V was cut by 1 base and J by 5 bases, with 4 bases left in between. CDR1 and CDR2 (germline): LNHNV, YYDKDF (reference sequence). The CDR3 DNA sequence: TGTGCCACCAGCAGAGTCCTAGATACGCAGTATTTT. Translating it yields CATSRVLDTQYF.